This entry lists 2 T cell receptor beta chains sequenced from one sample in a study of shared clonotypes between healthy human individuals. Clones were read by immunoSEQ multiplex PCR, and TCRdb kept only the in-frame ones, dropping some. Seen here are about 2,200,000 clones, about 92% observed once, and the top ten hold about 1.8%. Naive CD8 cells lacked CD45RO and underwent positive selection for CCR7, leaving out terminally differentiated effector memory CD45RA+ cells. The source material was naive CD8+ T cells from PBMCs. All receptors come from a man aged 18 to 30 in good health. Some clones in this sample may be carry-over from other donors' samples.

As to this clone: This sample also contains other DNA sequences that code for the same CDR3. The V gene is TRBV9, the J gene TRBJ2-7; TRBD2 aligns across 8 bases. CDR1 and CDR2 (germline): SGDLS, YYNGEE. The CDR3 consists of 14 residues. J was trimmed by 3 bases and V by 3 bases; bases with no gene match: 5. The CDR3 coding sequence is TGTGCCAGCAGCGCGGGGGGGACTAGCTACGAGCAGTACTTC. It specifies CASSAGGTSYEQYF.

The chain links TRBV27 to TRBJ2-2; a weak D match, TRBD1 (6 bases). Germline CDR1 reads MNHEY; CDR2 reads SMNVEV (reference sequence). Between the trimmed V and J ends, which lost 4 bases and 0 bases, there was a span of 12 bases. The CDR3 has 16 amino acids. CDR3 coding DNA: TGTGCCAGCAGTTCCTGGTCAGGGGCGAACACCGGGGAGCTGTTTTTT. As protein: CASSSWSGANTGELFF.